This TCR beta chain was sequenced for a study of shared T cell receptors in the human thymus. The CDR3 is made up of 17 amino acids. Clones were sequenced by immunoSEQ multiplex PCR, and TCRdb holds only the in-frame ones, with some missing. The sample has about 540,000 clones, roughly 74% seen once. This clone came up once. This same sample was also taken into another study, of human thymus T cells. This second study notes: Thymus tissue for the work was resected from patients undergoing corrective heart surgery. What related research reported was that thymic repertoires overlapped highly among unrelated individuals.

Sequenced material: thymocytes. The J gene is TRBJ1-5, the V gene TRBV12-2. TRBV12-2 is a pseudogene segment. The sequence derives from a boy in the first two years of life with a congenital heart defect. The CDR3 here is CASVGRSKLRGNQPQHF. The CDR3 bases are TGTGCAAGTGTGGGTCGCTCCAAACTTCGGGGCAATCAGCCCCAGCATTTT.